The next 21 T cell receptor beta chains were all read from a single sample in a study of shared clonotypes between healthy human individuals. The assay was immunoSEQ multiplex PCR, and TCRdb's table has in-frame clones only and misses some. The sample contains about 1 million clones, about 80% of which appear only once. The sequencing input was memory CD4+ T cells sorted from blood. Regarding subset: CD45RA-negative fraction. The origin of the receptors is a man between 18 and 29 years old in good health.

The rearrangement uses TRBV30 and TRBJ1-6, with 7 bases lining up with TRBD1. CDR1 is GTSNPN and CDR2 is SVGIG in the germline V gene (reference sequence). CDR3 size: 15 residues. Trimming took 0 bases from V and 10 from J; bases not matched to a gene: 9. The CDR3 coding sequence is TGTGCCTGGAGTGTCCTGACAGGGATGGGGTCACCCCTCCACTTT. Translation: CAWSVLTGMGSPLHF.

The rearrangement uses TRBV5-1 and TRBJ2-3; D is unclear. This CDR3 contains 17 residues. Trimming pared 0 bases from V and 5 bases from J, leaving 19 bases between. CDR1 and CDR2 (germline): SGHRS, YFSETQ. CDR3 amino acids: CASSLASSGLRGDTQYF. For the CDR3, the DNA is TGCGCCAGCAGCTTGGCATCTAGTGGGCTGCGAGGAGATACGCAGTATTTT.

This clone has a single count. The chain recombines TRBV28 with TRBJ1-1; no firm D call. The ends were cut back, 2 bases at V and 6 bases at J, with 10 bases in the middle. CDR1 MDHEN and CDR2 SYDVKM come from the germline V gene. The CDR3 contains 13 residues. CDR3 in DNA: TGTGCCAGCAGTTTAGGGTCGCGGGCTGAAGCTTTCTTT. Translating gives CASSLGSRAEAFF.

The genes are TRBV18 and TRBJ1-2; 7 positions match TRBD1. V lost 1 base to trimming and J lost 3 bases; unmatched junction nucleotides: 2. The CDR3 length is 14 residues. Germline loops: CDR1 KGHSH, CDR2 LQKENI. The CDR3 sequence: CASSPRGTDYGYTF. For the CDR3, the DNA is TGTGCCAGCTCACCACGAGGGACAGACTATGGCTACACCTTC.

The chain is built from TRBV2 and TRBJ2-7, with a weak D call TRBD1 (6 bases). The CDR3 is 13 residues long. Germline V gene lookup returns CDR1 SNHLY and CDR2 FYNNEI. Between the trimmed V and J ends, which lost 6 bases and 2 bases, there was a span of 11 bases. As DNA, the CDR3 is TGTGCCAGCAGCCGGGACACCACCTACGAGCAGTACTTC. This translates into CASSRDTTYEQYF.

The chain is built from TRBV6-1 and TRBJ1-2; possible D gene TRBD1, 5 bases. The V end lost 7 bases, the J end lost 8 bases, and 17 bases lay between the germline ends. Germline CDR1 and CDR2: MNHNS and SASEGT. This CDR3 region has 13 residues. Here the CDR3 reads CASNGRGSWGYTF. CDR3 sequence (DNA): TGTGCCAGCAACGGGAGGGGATCCTGGGGCTACACCTTC.

This clone has just a few counts. The gene calls are TRBV11-2 and TRBJ2-5; D is unclear. The germline CDR1 and CDR2 sequences are SGHAT and FQNNGV. Trimming removed 5 bases at V and 2 bases at J, with 15 bases between. The CDR3 runs to 15 residues. DNA of the CDR3: TGTGCCAGCAGCAAAAACCCCGGGCAGCAAGAGACCCAGTACTTC. Translated: CASSKNPGQQETQYF.

This clone was observed once. The rearrangement links TRBV6-5 to TRBJ2-5; 10 bases are a match to TRBD1. V was pared by 5 bases and J by 5 bases, with 5 bases of the junction left unmatched. CDR1 and CDR2 from the germline V gene are MNHEY and SVGAGI. The CDR3 spans 14 residues. The DNA for the CDR3 is TGTGCCAGCAGTCAAGGGACAGGGGTGGAGACCCAGTACTTC. It translates to CASSQGTGVETQYF.

This clone appeared a few times. The chain has TRBV7-8 and TRBJ1-6; the match to TRBD1 covers 9 bases. The CDR3 has 15 amino acids. J gave up 9 bases and V 5 bases, and 8 bases lay outside the gene matches. Looked up from germline, CDR1 is SGHVS and CDR2 is FQNEAQ. CDR3: CASSGGQGNLSPLHF. The CDR3 coding sequence is TGTGCCAGCAGCGGGGGACAGGGTAATCTTTCACCCCTCCACTTT.

This chain uses TRBV9 with TRBJ1-6, with D unresolved. Per germline, CDR1 SGDLS and CDR2 YYNGEE. The CDR3 is made up of 14 amino acids. With 0 bases removed from V and 9 bases from J, the gap between germline ends came to 10 bases. CDR3 bases: TGTGCCAGCAGCGTAGTTCCCACGGGTTCACCCCTCCACTTT. It encodes CASSVVPTGSPLHF. The full variable domain, in which reference TRBV9 and TRBJ1-6 provide the parts outside the CDR3, is DSGVTQTPKHLITATGQRVTLRCSPRSGDLSVYWYQQSLDQGLQFLIQYYNGEERAKGNILERFSAQQFPDLHSELNLSSLELGDSALYFCASSVVPTGSPLHFGNGTRLTVT.

The DNA of the CDR3 is TGCGCCAGCAGTGACGTGGGGCGGGGGGATACGCAGTATTTT. This codes for CASSDVGRGDTQYF. V is TRBV10-2 and J is TRBJ2-3, with 7 bases identical to TRBD2. This CDR3 has 14 residues. V dropped 3 bases and J dropped 6; count of bases not matched to a gene: 6. The germline V gene encodes CDR1 WSHSY and CDR2 SAAADI.

Ten or more counts support this clone. The rearrangement joins TRBV5-6 to TRBJ2-5, with D perhaps TRBD1 or TRBD2 (6 bases each). Germline assignment: CDR1 SGHDT and CDR2 YYEEEE. CDR3 length: 18 amino acids. Trimming removed 2 bases at V and 4 bases at J, with 24 bases between. The CDR3 spells CASSFGGTASYLRETQYF. CDR3 sequence (DNA): TGTGCCAGCAGCTTCGGGGGCACAGCTAGCTACCTACGAGAGACCCAGTACTTC.

CDR3 sequence (DNA): TGTGCCAGCAGCTTAGGGTCTGAGATAGGATACGAGCAGTACTTC. Translating gives CASSLGSEIGYEQYF. The chain uses TRBV7-9 and TRBJ2-7; D remains ambiguous. The CDR3 runs to 15 residues. V was pared by 1 base and J by 4 bases, with 14 bases between. Germline V gene lookup returns CDR1 SEHNR and CDR2 FQNEAQ (reference sequence).

This clone appeared once. V is TRBV21-1 and J is TRBJ2-7; the table gives TRBD2 as D, unverified against the DNA. TRBV21-1 constitutes a pseudogene. This CDR3 region has 17 residues. CDR3 coding DNA: TGTGCCAGCAGCAAAATTTCGTTACGGACTAGAACCTACGAGCAGTACTTC. Translation gives CASSKISLRTRTYEQYF.

This sequence joins TRBV6-5 and TRBJ1-5; D might be TRBD1 (5 bases). Trimming shortened V by 4 bases and J by 4 bases, and 17 bases separated the two germline ends. Germline V gene sequence: CDR1 MNHEY, CDR2 SVGAGI. The CDR3 runs 16 residues. Here the CDR3 reads CASSSTGLGRNQPQHF. CDR3 in DNA: TGTGCCAGCAGTTCTACGGGACTGGGGAGGAATCAGCCCCAGCATTTT.

This chain joins TRBV28 and TRBJ1-5; maybe TRBD1 (6 bases). Germline V gene lookup returns CDR1 MDHEN and CDR2 SYDVKM. V lost 10 bases and J 2 bases, leaving 15 bases between the germline ends. CDR3 size: 14 residues. CDR3 DNA: TGTGCCACCGATGACCGACAGGGCAATCAGCCCCAGCATTTT. Protein: CATDDRQGNQPQHF.

The genes are TRBV23-1 and TRBJ1-2; D may be TRBD1 (5 bases). TRBV23-1 is an open reading frame whose function is uncertain. There are 15 residues in the CDR3. Trimming left V 0 bases short and J 6 bases short, with 14 bases between. The CDR3 DNA follows: TGCGCCAGCAGTCAATCCCCCAACAGGTTCCATGGCTACACCTTC. Its protein product is CASSQSPNRFHGYTF.

The V and J genes are TRBV9 and TRBJ1-2; possible D gene TRBD1, 5 bases. In germline, CDR1 is SGDLS, CDR2 YYNGEE. V was cut by 3 bases and J by 4 bases, with 10 bases left in between. This CDR3 spans 13 amino acids. This CDR3 reads CASSGSGAYGYTF. DNA of the CDR3: TGTGCCAGCAGCGGTTCCGGGGCCTATGGCTACACCTTC.

The J gene is TRBJ2-5, the V gene TRBV30, with D possibly being TRBD2 (6 bases). CDR3 length: 12 residues. V lost 5 bases, J lost 3 bases, and 10 bases lay in between. The germline V gene encodes CDR1 GTSNPN and CDR2 SVGIG (reference sequence). The DNA of the CDR3 is TGTGCCTGGGGCGGGAAAAAAGAGACCCAGTACTTC. Amino acid sequence: CAWGGKKETQYF.

This clone was recorded only once. Other nucleotide sequences from this sample produce the same CDR3. The CDR3 nucleotides read TGTGCCATCAGTGAGCAGGGTGAGACCCAGTACTTC. This codes for CAISEQGETQYF. The rearrangement joins TRBV10-3 to TRBJ2-5; TRBD1 might be the D (5 bases). In germline, CDR1 is ENHRY, CDR2 SYGVKD. V lost 2 bases and J lost 5, with 6 bases in between. CDR3 length: 12 residues.

The J gene is TRBJ1-2, the V gene TRBV21-1. TRBV21-1 constitutes a pseudogene. The CDR3 is made up of 14 amino acids. CDR3 bases: TGTGCCAGCAGCAAAGCTAACAATGCGGGAGGCTACACCTTC. It specifies CASSKANNAGGYTF.